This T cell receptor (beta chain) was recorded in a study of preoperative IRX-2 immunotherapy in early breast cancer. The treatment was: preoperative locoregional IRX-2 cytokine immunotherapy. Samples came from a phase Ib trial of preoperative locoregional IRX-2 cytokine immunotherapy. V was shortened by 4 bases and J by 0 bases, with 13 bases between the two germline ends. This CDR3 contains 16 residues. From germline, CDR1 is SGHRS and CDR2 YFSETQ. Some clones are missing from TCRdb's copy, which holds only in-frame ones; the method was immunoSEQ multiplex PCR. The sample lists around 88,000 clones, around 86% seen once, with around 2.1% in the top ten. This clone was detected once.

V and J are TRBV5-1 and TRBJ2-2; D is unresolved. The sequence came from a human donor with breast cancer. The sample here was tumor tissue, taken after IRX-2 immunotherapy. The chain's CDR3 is CASSEEWSTNTGELFF. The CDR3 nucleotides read TGCGCCAGCAGCGAGGAATGGTCTACGAACACCGGGGAGCTGTTTTTT. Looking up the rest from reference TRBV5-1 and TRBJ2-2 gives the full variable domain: KAGVTQTPRYLIKTRGQQVTLSCSPISGHRSVSWYQQTPGQGLQFLFEYFSETQRNKGNFPGRFSGRQFSNSRSEMNVSTLELGDSALYLCASSEEWSTNTGELFFGEGSRLTVL.